The clone carrying this TCR beta chain was seen repeatedly, ten times or more. Indicated time point: pre-sensitization, week 0. Treatment in this sample: therapeutic diphenylcyclopropenone sensitization with weekly scalp DPC. Blood draws preceded each patch test application. CDR3 length: 16 amino acids. V shed 5 bases, J shed 4 bases, and the junction held 8 bases outside the gene matches. Germline V gives CDR1 SGHVS, CDR2 FQNEAQ. The data stem from a study of human T cells and chemical hapten exposure. The library gave individual cDNA molecules unique molecular identifiers. One entry per CDR3 protein, called by TCRdb with MiXCR from the RACE reads. This repertoire shows 300,000 to 400,000 distinct CDR3 sequences, 4.5% to 6% found once; its top ten account for just over 2.5%.

The chain links TRBV7-8 to TRBJ2-5; TRBD2 agrees at 12 bases. This specimen consisted of whole blood, obtained in connection with sensitization to the hapten diphenylcyclopropenone (DPC). This clonotype originated in a woman aged 45-65 years with alopecia areata. Some clones in this sample may be carry-over from other donors' samples. The CDR3 region has the DNA TGTGCCAGCAGCGCGGCGACTAGCGGGAGACGAGAGACCCAGTACTTC. Protein sequence: CASSAATSGRRETQYF.